This T cell receptor (beta chain) was recovered during a study of cytomegalovirus exposure and HLA in healthy donors (dated by TCRdb to the late 2010s). Notes on the research overall: An earlier analysis of around 600 of the donors reported about 250 Gb of sequence data and 120 million or so unique TCR beta sequences from 190 million or so T cells. The study combined high-throughput TCR immunosequencing, statistical association of individual TCRs with disease status, and machine learning to predict cytomegalovirus infection status. In a later analysis, previously published TCR beta repertoires from about 640 donors were re-analyzed and high-resolution HLA genotyping was added so that TCR occurrence patterns could be studied. Along with the roughly 670-subject first cohort, a separate validation cohort of 120 different subjects was used. The T cell repertoires of around 730 subjects were profiled by immunosequencing and related to cytomegalovirus serostatus. The genetic ancestry cluster associated with self-reported Caucasian donors included around 76% of the roughly 400 genotyped donors. An early release covering roughly 580 HLA-typed donors comprised about 300 gigabases of sequencing data and tens of millions of unique TCR sequences. Donor age, sex, ethnicity and CMV serostatus were collected together with the repertoire data. Roughly 5 DR-DQ haplotypes were handled as single units for association and clustering because linkage in the cohort was strong. In an earlier analysis of a few hundred of the donors, high-throughput TCR beta sequencing was used to judge whether each TCR beta V gene segment behaved as functional or pseudogenic. Rather than drawing on any new phenotypic data, the later analysis identified candidate immune exposures from TCR beta sequences and the way those sequences occurred across donors. On average, about 240,000 unique TCR beta nucleotide sequences were sequenced per donor among 398 genotyped donors of the cohort, with approximately 18% of those sequences being non-productive. Genome-wide SNP genotypes for about three fifths of the roughly 670 donors were used in a later genetic analysis, which treated that subset as a discovery cohort. The number of donors typed differed by locus, with roughly 629-640 for A, B, C, DRB1 and DQB1, around 560 for DQA1, about 610 for DPA1, and some 440 for DPB1. Every discovery cohort repertoire had been produced on one sequencing platform. HLA typing covered class I and class II loci at four-digit resolution. The aim of the study was to test whether cataloging public T cell receptors could identify signatures of past pathogen exposure. Overall study outcomes, separate from this receptor: A group of highly shared sequence variants was considered likely to be a technical artifact of the sequencing pipeline. A later analysis found that TCR association rates varied across HLA loci, with DRB1 alleles showing the most associated TCRs and HLA-C alleles the fewest. Strong co-occurrence of HLA alleles, especially DR and DQ, made assigning TCR associations to individual alleles difficult. In an earlier analysis of under 600 of the donors, most TCR beta V segments were observed in productive rearrangements about 90% or about 30% of the time, broadly matching IMGT annotations. Cytomegalovirus status was reported to be diagnosed by the classifier with high specificity and sensitivity in both the original and validation cohorts. In vitro tests confirmed that a few of the cytomegalovirus-associated TCR beta chains recognize cytomegalovirus antigens. Immune exposure information for the cohort was limited to CMV serostatus. The study listed 150 to 200 TCR beta chains as associated with cytomegalovirus. Most CMV-associated TCR beta chains appeared to be HLA-restricted in a later analysis, and the HLA associations seemed to be driven largely by CMV exposure. The presence/absence analyses assumed that sequencing depth was roughly uniform across donors, and that assumption may not be true. In a later analysis, HLA-associated TCR beta chains showed more clonal expansion and lower generation probabilities than non-associated chains that were equally common. The authors suggested that the approach could potentially be extended to other disease states and immunological phenotypes. Because counts were too low, seventeen rarely observed V segments, including chromosome 9 orphons, were excluded from the earlier analysis of 587 of the donors. In a later genetic analysis, fewer N-insertions in productive TCRs were reported among donors in an Asian-associated ancestry cluster than the approximately 670-donor mean. While some public TCRs were present in many individuals, most TCR sequences turned up only very rarely across donors. V-gene and J-gene trimming of TCR beta chains was associated with a missense DCLRE1C variant in a later genetic analysis, and the association was replicated in an independent cohort. A later analysis associated about 17,000 TCR beta sequences with specific HLA alleles at a false discovery rate of 0.05. A further reported finding was that TCR beta sequences accurately predicted the HLA-A and HLA-B alleles for most subjects in the first cohort. Some IMGT-functional V segments, including TRBV6-2 and TRBV6-3, could not be distinguished by the 87-base-pair reads and were therefore excluded. Because some donors lacked HLA typing at each locus, the association tests relied only on the typed subset. Several of the top co-occurrence clusters appeared to be linked to parvovirus B19, influenza, CMV and Epstein-Barr virus, according to a later analysis. In this cohort, only TCR beta chains were sequenced, and detectable features were limited by the absence of alpha or paired-chain data. Linkage disequilibrium might explain the correlated functional status among segregating V segments, but an unknown experimental factor could not be excluded.

The germline V gene (reference sequence) gives CDR1 as MNHNY and CDR2 as SVGAGI. The cysteine opens and the phenylalanine closes a CDR3 of 14 amino acids. Only the CDR3 part of the read is kept: 42 bases, read in frame from the first base. V is cut by 6 bases and J by 2 bases, and the space between the germline ends is 13 bases. Library generation was performed with the immunoSEQ multiplex PCR assay. A mixture of 60 forward primers for TCR Vbeta segments and 13 reverse primers for TCR Jbeta segments was used in the multiplex PCR. The CDR3 region of rearranged TCR beta genes was amplified from genomic DNA with a multiplex PCR assay. The Illumina HiSeq System was used to sequence the amplified TCR beta libraries as 87-base-pair reads. As for the original processing: Across the roughly 600 repertoires, a later analysis counted some 80 million unique TCR beta chains, some 11 million of which were shared by at least two donors. To remove PCR and sequencing errors, raw reads were error-corrected and collapsed into unique sequences using a nearest-neighbor algorithm that merged closely related sequences. Alignment of CDR3 sequences to IMGT reference sequences was used to assign V, D and J gene segments. For a sequence to be retained, a match of at least six nucleotides to both a V gene segment and a J gene segment was required. A rearrangement counted as productive if the CDR3 had no stop codons and remained in frame with V and J, and every other rearrangement counted as non-productive. CDR3 was defined according to IMGT convention as the region running from the second conserved V-encoded cysteine to the conserved J-encoded phenylalanine. The earlier analysis of 587 of the donors excluded any sequence lacking an unambiguous match to a single V gene segment. In an earlier analysis of approximately 500 of the donors, a V segment was called functional when productive rearrangements were above 56.7%, and segregating when the standard deviation between donors exceeded 5%. A statistical classification framework was built for diagnosing cytomegalovirus status from the catalog of TCR beta chain sequences. In a later analysis, TCR nucleotide sequences were compared against IMGT/GENE-DB human TR gene sequences so that V and J genes could be assigned. The TCRdist pipeline was used in a later analysis to assign CDR3 sequences and most-parsimonious VDJ recombination scenarios. In a later analysis, each TCR beta chain was defined by its CDR3 amino acid sequence together with its V-gene family, and reads without a unique V-gene family were excluded. A later analysis removed 450 to 600 highly shared, low-generation-probability nucleotide sequences to deal with suspected cross-contamination and a sequencing artifact. In a later analysis, a clonal expansion index was calculated for each public chain from normalized within-repertoire ranks of inferred template counts. In a later analysis, generation probabilities were computed with a VDJ recombination model fitted to out-of-frame rearrangements, and the resulting probabilities were checked against IGoR. A later analysis scored TCR-TCR, TCR-HLA and TCR-CMV co-occurrence with hypergeometric tests, applying a repertoire-size bias correction to TCR pairs. False discovery rates were estimated in a later analysis by permuting HLA or CMV assignments 20 times. In a later analysis, co-occurring TCRs were grouped using DBSCAN, and TCRdist sequence similarity was added for clustering within HLA-allele-positive subsets. Repertoires with fewer than 30,000 or more than 120,000 public chains, plus five repertoires with anomalous nucleotide sharing, were excluded from co-occurrence clustering. TCRdb stores this immuneACCESS table with in-frame sequences only. Part of the clones is absent; in the studies checked, under half of the shortfall reflects unresolved V genes, and no reason is known for the rest. V and J calls and clone size are copied from that table; D and trimming were computed from the DNA. The sample has 70,000 or so clones on record. The top ten clones comprise 2.7% of the sample.

For this clone: No antigen is known for it.

The cohort comprised 550 to 700 healthy bone marrow donors. Cohort members were all nominally healthy when sampled, although unrecorded immune exposures were likely present. The donor tested CMV seronegative and was one of the 352 seronegative cohort members. A peripheral blood sample was provided by each donor, and peripheral blood mononuclear cells were used for TCR beta sequencing. The Qiagen DNeasy Blood Extraction Kit was used to extract genomic DNA from the blood cell samples. Input material: PBMCs. This sequence originates from a man aged 35 to 55 in good health and CMV-seronegative. This chain is built from TRBV6-6 and TRBJ1-2, with an unclear D gene assignment. CDR3 reads: CASSLAGRNYGYTF. The DNA reads TGTGCCAGCAGCCTAGCGGGCAGGAACTATGGCTACACCTTC.